Below, 30 T cell receptor beta chains from the same sample are listed, as sequenced in a study of blood T cell repertoires in COVID-19. The assay was immunoSEQ multiplex PCR, and TCRdb's table has in-frame clones only and misses some. The table includes hundreds of thousands of clones, about 88% detected once. Specimen: PBMCs or T cells enriched from blood (not recorded which). The source of these receptors is an older woman who had recovered from COVID-19.

The rearrangement uses TRBV5-5 and TRBJ2-7; 10 bases agree with TRBD1. The V gene's germline CDR1 is SGHKS and CDR2 YYEKEE (reference sequence). The trim removed 6 bases at V and 3 bases at J, leaving 18 bases unmatched. CDR3 length equals 18 residues. CDR3 in DNA: TGTGCCAGCACCCGGGACAGGGGACCTCAACAGGGGCTCTACGAGCAGTACTTC. Protein product: CASTRDRGPQQGLYEQYF.

The chain employs TRBV7-8 and TRBJ2-1, with 7 bases matching TRBD1. Losses at the gene ends were 5 bases for V and 0 bases for J; bases not matched to a gene: 7. The CDR3 length is 16 residues. The germline CDR1 and CDR2 sequences are SGHVS and FQNEAQ. The CDR3 DNA reads TGTGCCAGCAGCACGGACAGGTTGAGCTCCTACAATGAGCAGTTCTTC. It yields the protein CASSTDRLSSYNEQFF.

This rearrangement joins TRBV4-1 to TRBJ2-1, with 8 bases that match TRBD1. The CDR3 runs to 19 residues. V lost 0 bases, J lost 1 base, and 11 bases stayed unmatched. CDR1 and CDR2 from the germline V gene are MGHRA and YSYEKL. CDR3 coding DNA: TGCGCCAGCAGCCAAGAGGGACAGGCGTCTTTCACTTCCTACAATGAGCAGTTCTTC. Protein: CASSQEGQASFTSYNEQFF.

The DNA for the CDR3 is TGCAGCGTTGAAGGTCTGGGCGGGTCGATCTCCTACGAGCAGTACGTC. This translates into CSVEGLGGSISYEQYV. The chain joins TRBV29-1 to TRBJ2-7; possible D gene TRBD2, 5 bases. The germline V gene has CDR1 SQVTM and CDR2 ANQGSEA. V was cut by 1 base and J by 0 bases, with 16 bases left in between. CDR3 length equals 16 residues.

This sequence joins TRBV9 and TRBJ1-4; 7 bases map to TRBD1. Germline loops: CDR1 SGDLS, CDR2 YYNGEE. CDR3 length equals 16 residues. After removal of 4 bases from V and 0 bases from J, the junction contained 6 bases not matched to a gene. The CDR3 loop reads CASSTGQATTNEKLFF. In DNA, the CDR3 is TGTGCCAGCAGCACAGGACAGGCTACAACTAATGAAAAACTGTTTTTT.

This chain uses TRBV7-8 with TRBJ1-2, with TRBD1 matching over 8 bases. The CDR3 totals 16 residues. CDR1 and CDR2 (germline): SGHVS, FQNEAQ. V was clipped by 3 bases and J by 4 bases; unmatched bases: 10. Here the CDR3 reads CASSFSGQGGVYGYTF. DNA of the CDR3: TGTGCCAGCAGCTTTTCCGGACAGGGAGGTGTCTATGGCTACACCTTC.

This clone has only one observation. The rearrangement links TRBV19 to TRBJ1-5; no clear D gene. The V and J ends lost 4 bases and 2 bases respectively, with 9 bases between them. CDR3 length equals 14 residues. Germline V gene sequence: CDR1 LNHDA, CDR2 SQIVND (reference sequence). The CDR3 nucleotides are TGTGCCAGTAGTACCGTATATGGCAATCAGCCCCAGCATTTT. Translated: CASSTVYGNQPQHF.

A word on this clone: This sample also contains other DNA sequences that code for the same CDR3. The chain joins TRBV6-6 to TRBJ1-1, with a possible D match to TRBD1 (5 bases). Trimming stripped 0 bases from V and 4 bases from J, with 6 bases between. Per the germline V gene, CDR1 is MNHNY and CDR2 is SVGAGI (reference sequence). This CDR3 is built from 13 residues. The CDR3 DNA sequence: TGTGCCAGCAGTTACTCGACAGCCACTGAAGCTTTCTTT. Residues: CASSYSTATEAFF.

The chain uses TRBV6-5 and TRBJ1-5; 8 bases fit TRBD1. This CDR3 is 14 amino acids long. Germline CDR1 is MNHEY and CDR2 is SVGAGI. Trimming at V came to 6 bases and at J to 6 bases, leaving 7 bases not matched to a gene. CDR3 in DNA: TGTGCCAGCAGAAACGGACAGGGAGGTCAGCCCCAGCATTTT. This translates into CASRNGQGGQPQHF.

The V and J genes are TRBV27 and TRBJ2-7, with TRBD2 matching over 7 bases. Germline V gives CDR1 MNHEY, CDR2 SMNVEV (reference sequence). V lost 4 bases and J lost 4; bases outside the gene matches: 10. This CDR3 is 15 amino acids long. The CDR3 region is CASSWGGVEGYEQYF. In DNA form, the CDR3 reads TGTGCCAGCAGTTGGGGGGGGGTAGAGGGATACGAGCAGTACTTC.

The V gene is TRBV2, the J gene TRBJ1-6; D gene unclear. The CDR3 extends over 15 amino acids. Trimming pared 1 base from V and 5 bases from J, leaving 9 bases between. In germline, CDR1 is SNHLY, CDR2 FYNNEI. CDR3 protein: CASSEGSVDNSPLHF. DNA of the CDR3: TGTGCCAGCAGTGAAGGGTCGGTAGATAATTCACCCCTCCACTTT.

This clone was recorded once. V gene TRBV30 combines with J gene TRBJ1-1, with D maybe TRBD1 (6 bases). The CDR3 totals 14 residues. Trimming took off 2 bases at V and 4 bases at J, with 14 bases between the two ends. Germline CDR1 reads GTSNPN; CDR2 reads SVGIG (reference sequence). CDR3 DNA: TGTGCCTGGAGTCCCGAACAGGGCGTCACTGAAGCTTTCTTT. The encoded protein is CAWSPEQGVTEAFF. The entire variable domain, with the rest obtained from reference TRBV30 and TRBJ1-1, is as follows: SQTIHQWPATLVQPVGSPLSLECTVEGTSNPNLYWYRQAAGRGLQLLFYSVGIGQISSEVPQNLSASRPQDRQFILSSKKLLLSDSGFYLCAWSPEQGVTEAFFGQGTRLTVV.

This sequence joins TRBV14 and TRBJ2-3; 12 bases are a match to TRBD2. The V and J ends lost 0 bases and 3 bases, in that order; junction bases with no gene match: 7. CDR1 SGHDN and CDR2 FVKESK come from the germline V gene. The CDR3 totals 18 residues. The CDR3 bases are TGTGCCAGCAGCCAAGATGTAGGACTAGCGGGGAGAACAGATACGCAGTATTTT. Its protein is CASSQDVGLAGRTDTQYF.

This clone has just a few counts. This rearrangement joins TRBV9 to TRBJ1-2; 9 positions match TRBD1. This CDR3 spans 14 amino acids. Germline V gene data show CDR1 as SGDLS and CDR2 as YYNGEE. V shed 1 base and J 7 bases; nucleotides not matched to a gene: 5. The CDR3: CASSVTGGARGYTF. The DNA for the CDR3 is TGTGCCAGCAGCGTAACAGGGGGCGCACGTGGCTACACCTTC.

The rearrangement links TRBV5-1 to TRBJ1-2; a possible D gene is TRBD1 (5 bases). There are 14 residues in the CDR3. V lost 4 bases, J lost 0 bases, and 10 bases lay in between. Looked up from germline, CDR1 is SGHRS and CDR2 is YFSETQ. CDR3 bases: TGCGCCAGCAGCCCCGGGGGACCTAACTATGGCTACACCTTC. Amino acids: CASSPGGPNYGYTF.

This clone showed up just once. V usage is TRBV25-1 and J usage is TRBJ2-3, with a tentative D call TRBD1 (5 bases). Germline-derived CDR1 and CDR2 are MGHDK and SYGVNS. This CDR3 is built from 12 residues. V shed 8 bases and J shed 4 bases, with 10 bases lying between them. CDR3 nucleotide sequence: TGTGCCAGCCATCAGGGATCAGATACGCAGTATTTT. This translates into CASHQGSDTQYF.

The chain uses TRBV6-5 and TRBJ1-1; maybe TRBD1 (6 bases). Germline lookup yields CDR1 MNHEY and CDR2 SVGAGI. V dropped 5 bases and J dropped 2 bases, with 12 bases sitting between them. CDR3 length: 14 residues. This chain's CDR3 is CASSIDRTNTEAFF. The CDR3, as DNA: TGTGCCAGCAGTATAGACAGGACCAACACTGAAGCTTTCTTT.

The table lists this clone with a few counts. The chain is built from TRBV5-1 and TRBJ2-2; the D gene is possibly TRBD1 (5 bases). V was clipped by 4 bases and J by 6 bases, with 13 bases between them. Germline-derived CDR1 and CDR2 are SGHRS and YFSETQ. The CDR3 runs to 14 residues. CDR3 sequence (DNA): TGCGCCAGCAGCCTCGACAGATTGGCCGGGGAGCTGTTTTTT. Translating it yields CASSLDRLAGELFF.

This chain uses TRBV6-5 with TRBJ1-5; 12 bases agree with TRBD1. The V gene's germline CDR1 is MNHEY and CDR2 SVGAGI. Trimming took 4 bases from V and 7 from J; bases not matched to a gene: 5. The CDR3 length is 15 residues. The CDR3 here is CASSLGQGARQPQHF. In nucleotides, the CDR3 is TGTGCCAGCAGTTTGGGACAGGGGGCACGGCAGCCCCAGCATTTT.

The rearrangement links TRBV9 to TRBJ2-3; 14 bases align to TRBD2. This CDR3 comprises 17 residues. Germline CDR1 and CDR2: SGDLS and YYNGEE. V dropped 2 bases and J dropped 5; count of bases not matched to a gene: 7. The CDR3 DNA reads as TGTGCCAGCAGCGTCTCATCCGGGACTAGCGGGAGAGATACGCAGTATTTT. This translates into CASSVSSGTSGRDTQYF.

The chain links TRBV3-1 (or the pseudogene TRBV3-2) to TRBJ1-3; D is possibly TRBD1 (5 bases). The CDR3 runs 15 residues. CDR1 and CDR2 (germline): LGHDT, YNNKEL (reference sequence). Trimming left V 1 base short and J 0 bases short, with 7 bases between. The CDR3 DNA reads as TGTGCCAGCAGCCAAGGGGGCCACTCTGGAAACACCATATATTTT. Its translation: CASSQGGHSGNTIYF.

The chain carries TRBV6-1 and TRBJ1-2, with TRBD1 identical over 8 bases. With V trimmed by 4 bases and J by 8 bases, 6 bases remained unmatched. Germline V gene lookup returns CDR1 MNHNS and CDR2 SASEGT. The CDR3 is made up of 13 amino acids. The CDR3 DNA reads TGTGCCAGCAGTGCAGCGACAGGGGCCGGCTACACCTTC. Encoded protein: CASSAATGAGYTF.

This chain uses TRBV3-1 (or the pseudogene TRBV3-2) with TRBJ1-1; no firm D call. The germline gives CDR1 LGHDT, CDR2 YNNKEL (reference sequence). V was shortened by 2 bases and J by 12 bases, with 13 bases between the two germline ends. The length of the CDR3 is 12 residues. CDR3 DNA sequence: TGTGCCAGCAGCCAAAGAGGGAGGGAAACTTTCTTT. Translation: CASSQRGRETFF.

The chain joins TRBV29-1 to TRBJ2-7, with 9 bases fitting TRBD1. CDR3 length equals 14 residues. The ends lost 7 bases at V and 0 bases at J; junction bases unmatched: 7. CDR1 SQVTM and CDR2 ANQGSEA come from the germline V gene. CDR3 region: CSASTGGFSYEQYF. In DNA, the CDR3 is TGCAGCGCATCGACAGGGGGTTTCTCCTACGAGCAGTACTTC.

This chain joins TRBV20-1 and TRBJ1-6; D uncertain. Trimming took off 3 bases at V and 8 bases at J, with 14 bases between the two ends. The CDR3 is 14 amino acids. Germline CDR1 DFQATT, CDR2 SNEGSKA (reference sequence). DNA of the CDR3: TGCAGTGCTAGTCCAATAGGAGATGATTCACCCCTCCACTTT. Translating it yields CSASPIGDDSPLHF.

The chain recombines TRBV19 with TRBJ1-6, with 8 bases identical to TRBD1. This CDR3 contains 14 residues. CDR1 is LNHDA, CDR2 SQIVND, per germline (reference sequence). J lost 7 bases, V lost 7 bases, and 6 bases had no gene match. CDR3 sequence: CASTHRGGNSPLHF. In DNA, the CDR3 is TGTGCCAGTACACACAGGGGGGGAAATTCACCCCTCCACTTT.

The rearrangement links TRBV6-6 to TRBJ1-6; 8 bases agree with TRBD1. Germline-derived CDR1 and CDR2 are MNHNY and SVGAGI (reference sequence). The CDR3 covers 13 residues. Trimming cost V 10 bases and J 8 bases; bases outside gene matches: 7. CDR3 DNA sequence: TGTGCCACCGGACAGGGTAGGGATTCACCCCTCCACTTT. Amino acids: CATGQGRDSPLHF.

The chain uses TRBV10-1 and TRBJ1-1; D uncertain. Deletions cut 8 bases from V and 0 bases from J, with 10 bases between. Germline V CDR1 and CDR2: WNHNN, SYGVQD (reference sequence). CDR3 length: 13 amino acids. CDR3 sequence (DNA): TGCGCCAGCTCGAGGAGGATGAACACTGAAGCTTTCTTT. As protein: CASSRRMNTEAFF.

The chain uses TRBV4-1 and TRBJ1-6, with 8 bases fitting TRBD1. CDR3 size: 16 residues. The trim removed 2 bases at V and 5 bases at J, leaving 5 bases unmatched. Germline assignment: CDR1 MGHRA and CDR2 YSYEKL. The CDR3 DNA is TGCGCCAGCAGCCAATCTGACAGGGGTCATAATTCACCCCTCCACTTT. Its translation: CASSQSDRGHNSPLHF.

This clone was recorded a few times. This chain links TRBV28 with TRBJ2-7; D not resolved. The V end lost 6 bases, the J end lost 0 bases, and 15 bases lay between the germline ends. The germline V gene encodes CDR1 MDHEN and CDR2 SYDVKM. The CDR3 is 15 residues long. CDR3 sequence: CASSPLGPSSYEQYV. The DNA of the CDR3 is TGTGCCAGCAGCCCGTTGGGCCCCAGCTCCTACGAGCAGTACGTC.